The 30 T cell receptor beta chains in this list originate from one sample, sequenced in a study of blood T cells in healthy people across ages. Primed by a sample-barcoded 5' primer and a J-beta primer mix, a second PCR proceeded for about 6 to 12 cycles. Via MiXCR, TCRdb re-called the 5' RACE reads, giving one row per CDR3 protein. The table has approximately 1,000,000 distinct CDR3 sequences, 40% to 55% seen once; the top ten hold 18%. Sequencing used blood. These receptor sequences come from a woman aged 60-75 years in good health.

The chain joins TRBV7-6 to TRBJ2-2; unclear D gene. Germline V CDR1 and CDR2: SGHVS, FNYEAQ. V lost 6 bases and J lost 5, with 13 bases in between. CDR3 size: 14 residues. CDR3 sequence: CASRLIVGTGELFF. CDR3 in DNA: TGTGCCAGCAGACTAATTGTAGGGACCGGGGAGCTGTTTTTT.

This clonotype came up a few times. The chain carries TRBV7-9 and TRBJ1-6, with D possibly matching TRBD1 (5 bases). CDR3 length equals 15 residues. Germline V lookup: CDR1 SEHNR, CDR2 FQNEAQ (reference sequence). V was shortened by 4 bases and J by 7 bases, with 14 bases between the two germline ends. The CDR3 reads CASSSPGRSNSPLHF. The CDR3 nucleotides read TGTGCCAGCAGCTCCCCGGGACGGTCAAATTCACCCCTCCACTTT.

Details on this clonotype: Being one base from a much bigger clone, this may be a read error. V usage is TRBV10-3 and J usage is TRBJ2-7; tentative D call: TRBD2 (5 bases). Per germline, CDR1 ENHRY and CDR2 SYGVKD. The CDR3 has 13 residues. CDR3: CAVSPAGRAEQYF. DNA for the CDR3: TGTGCCGTCAGTCCGGCGGGTAGGGCCGAGCAGTACTTC.

This chain links TRBV7-8 with TRBJ2-7; D might be TRBD2 (6 bases). The CDR3 spans 17 residues. Trimming took off 1 base at V and 1 base at J, with 17 bases between the two ends. Germline V gene lookup returns CDR1 SGHVS and CDR2 FQNEAQ. CDR3 protein: CASSLGVISGTSYEQYF. CDR3 nucleotide sequence: TGTGCCAGCAGCTTAGGAGTTATTAGCGGAACTTCCTACGAGCAGTACTTC.

This clonotype has ten or more counts. The chain combines TRBV12-3 or TRBV12-4 with TRBJ1-2, with a weak D call TRBD1 (5 bases). This CDR3 spans 13 amino acids. Between the trimmed V and J ends, which lost 5 bases and 5 bases, there was a span of 12 bases. The CDR3 DNA follows: TGTGCCAGCAGTCCTGACAGCGGGTATGGCTACACCTTC. It yields the protein CASSPDSGYGYTF.

This clonotype is a singleton in its sample. In nucleotides, the CDR3 is TGCGCCAGCAGACTAGCGGGAGAAGGGTTGGACAATGAGCAGTTCTTC. This sequence encodes CASRLAGEGLDNEQFF. The chain is built from TRBV5-1 and TRBJ2-1; 11 bases map to TRBD2. Germline loops: CDR1 SGHRS, CDR2 YFSETQ. The CDR3 contains 16 residues. The J segment lost 5 bases and the V segment lost 5 bases, leaving 9 bases of the junction unmatched.

J is TRBJ1-3 and V is TRBV7-6, with no clear D. From germline, CDR1 is SGHVS and CDR2 FNYEAQ. V was cut by 3 bases and J by 0 bases, with 9 bases left in between. CDR3 length equals 15 residues. The CDR3 region is CASSFDGYSGNTIYF. CDR3 bases: TGTGCCAGCAGCTTTGACGGATACTCTGGAAACACCATATATTTT.

A note on this clonotype: This sequence may be a read error, since a much larger clone differs from it by one base. The rearrangement uses TRBV20-1 and TRBJ2-1; 12 bases are shared with TRBD2. The J call may be wrong; the DNA end is better matched by TRBJ2-7. The CDR3 spans 16 residues. CDR1 and CDR2 (germline): DFQATT, SNEGSKA (reference sequence). CDR3 nucleotide sequence: TGCAGTGCGAGGACTAGCGGGACGAGCTCCTACAATGAGCAGTACTTC. Its protein is CSARTSGTSSYNEQYF.

The chain combines TRBV24-1 with TRBJ2-7; D call uncertain. The J call may be incorrect, as the DNA end agrees better with TRBJ2-5. The CDR3 runs 13 residues. The V gene's germline CDR1 is KGHDR and CDR2 SFDVKD. Written as DNA, the CDR3 is TGTGCCACCAGTGGGATGGCAGCGGAGACCCAGTACTTC. Translating gives CATSGMAAETQYF.

The gene calls are TRBV27 and TRBJ2-7; the match to TRBD1 covers 7 bases. Germline trimming cut 5 bases from V and 5 bases from J; bases unmatched to any gene: 9. Germline V gene sequence: CDR1 MNHEY, CDR2 SMNVEV (reference sequence). CDR3 size: 14 residues. The CDR3 sequence: CASSPGQSIDEQYF. Here the CDR3 DNA reads TGTGCCAGCAGTCCGGGACAGTCGATCGACGAGCAGTACTTC.

This clonotype was counted between two and nine times. This chain uses TRBV4-1 with TRBJ2-5; D unresolved. This CDR3 comprises 14 residues. With 5 bases removed from V and 1 base from J, the gap between germline ends came to 11 bases. In germline, CDR1 is MGHRA, CDR2 YSYEKL. CDR3 in DNA: TGCGCCAGCAGCAGATACCTCCGCCAAGAGACCCAGTACTTC. This codes for CASSRYLRQETQYF.

The chain joins TRBV7-8 to TRBJ2-3; either TRBD1 or TRBD2 may fit D (5 bases each). Germline loops: CDR1 SGHVS, CDR2 FQNEAQ. V lost 5 bases and J 2 bases, leaving 14 bases between the germline ends. This CDR3 region has 15 residues. The CDR3 reads CASSPWDDLTDTQYF. The CDR3, as DNA: TGTGCCAGCAGCCCTTGGGACGATCTCACAGATACGCAGTATTTT. The variable domain in full, with the rest retrieved from reference TRBV7-8 and TRBJ2-3, is GAGVSQSPRYKVAKRGQDVALRCDPISGHVSLFWYQQALGQGPEFLTYFQNEAQLDKSGLPSDRFFAERPEGSVSTLKIQRTQQEDSAVYLCASSPWDDLTDTQYFGPGTRLTVL.

The V and J genes are TRBV6-5 and TRBJ2-1, with 10 bases matching TRBD1. Trimming took 4 bases from V and 6 from J; bases not matched to a gene: 9. From germline, CDR1 is MNHEY and CDR2 SVGAGI. The CDR3 runs to 16 residues. For the CDR3, the DNA is TGTGCCAGCAGTTCCCACGACAGGGGGCGAGGCAATGAGCAGTTCTTC. Protein product: CASSSHDRGRGNEQFF.

The chain's CDR3 is CASSLDPPAGEQYF. CDR3 DNA: TGTGCCAGCAGCTTAGACCCCCCCGCGGGAGAGCAGTACTTC. The chain uses TRBV11-2 and TRBJ2-7; D perhaps matches TRBD2 (6 bases). The CDR3 spans 14 residues. Trimming left V 0 bases short and J 7 bases short, with 13 bases between. CDR1 SGHAT and CDR2 FQNNGV come from the germline V gene.

The chain has TRBV20-1 and TRBJ1-5; the D is unclear. The CDR3 length is 15 residues. Trimming took 5 bases from V and 4 from J, leaving 18 bases between them. The germline CDR1 and CDR2 sequences are DFQATT and SNEGSKA (reference sequence). CDR3 sequence: CSAGRLIDGNQPQHF. For the CDR3, the DNA is TGCAGTGCTGGGAGATTGATCGACGGTAATCAGCCCCAGCATTTT.

J is TRBJ1-1 and V is TRBV7-2, with D tentatively TRBD1 (5 bases). This CDR3 has 14 residues. The ends were cut back, 8 bases at V and 0 bases at J, with 13 bases in the middle. The germline V gene encodes CDR1 SGHTA and CDR2 FQGNSA. CDR3 nucleotide sequence: TGTGCCAGCGAGGTGGGGGGGATGAACACTGAAGCTTTCTTT. This codes for CASEVGGMNTEAFF. The variable domain in full, completed from reference TRBV7-2 and TRBJ1-1, reads GAGVSQSPSNKVTEKGKDVELRCDPISGHTALYWYRQSLGQGLEFLIYFQGNSAPDKSGLPSDRFSAERTGGSVSTLTIQRTQQEDSAVYLCASEVGGMNTEAFFGQGTRLTVV.

The sample holds a few counts of this clonotype. V usage is TRBV10-3 and J usage is TRBJ2-5, with D perhaps TRBD1 (5 bases). Trimming took 2 bases from V and 1 from J, leaving 8 bases between them. Germline V gives CDR1 ENHRY, CDR2 SYGVKD. The CDR3 is 14 amino acids. CDR3 loop: CAISEAGPQETQYF. For the CDR3, the DNA is TGTGCCATCAGTGAGGCAGGGCCCCAAGAGACCCAGTACTTC.

The J gene is TRBJ2-1, the V gene TRBV7-3; D not certain. The CDR3 is made up of 13 amino acids. The V and J ends lost 5 bases and 6 bases respectively, with 11 bases between them. Per germline, CDR1 SGHTA and CDR2 FQGTGA. DNA of the CDR3: TGTGCCAGCAGCCCCGGACGATTCAATGAGCAGTTCTTC. Protein: CASSPGRFNEQFF. Together with reference TRBV7-3 and TRBJ2-1, the CDR3 gives the full variable domain: GAGVSQTPSNKVTEKGKYVELRCDPISGHTALYWYRQSLGQGPEFLIYFQGTGAADDSGLPNDRFFAVRPEGSVSTLKIQRTERGDSAVYLCASSPGRFNEQFFGPGTRLTVL.

This clonotype was observed a few times. The J gene is TRBJ2-7, the V gene TRBV4-2, with D perhaps matching TRBD1 (6 bases). V was clipped by 1 base and J by 3 bases, with 13 bases between them. Per germline, CDR1 LGHNA and CDR2 YNFKEQ. The CDR3 extends over 15 amino acids. For the CDR3, the DNA is TGTGCCAGCAGCCAAGGGGACAAGGGGAACTACGAGCAGTACTTC. It codes for CASSQGDKGNYEQYF.

This clonotype was found a few times. The chain uses TRBV7-3 and TRBJ2-1, with a tentative D call TRBD2 (6 bases). The end of the DNA is better explained by TRBJ2-7, so the J call may be wrong. Germline V gene data show CDR1 as SGHTA and CDR2 as FQGTGA. The CDR3 loop spans 16 amino acids. CDR3 nucleotides: TGTGCCAGCAGCCCCAGCATCGCGGGACCTTACAATGAGCAGTACTTC. Translated, it gives CASSPSIAGPYNEQYF.

V is TRBV20-1 and J is TRBJ1-6; D not resolved. CDR1 and CDR2 from the germline V gene are DFQATT and SNEGSKA (reference sequence). The CDR3 spans 14 residues. V was shortened by 2 bases and J by 8 bases, with 13 bases between the two germline ends. CDR3 nucleotide sequence: TGCAGTGCTAGAAGGACTGGGATGGATTCACCCCTCCACTTT. Translated, it gives CSARRTGMDSPLHF.

This clonotype was seen a single time. The CDR3 sequence is CASSFRFRQAPSTDTQYF. The CDR3 nucleotides read TGTGCCAGCAGCTTCCGATTCCGACAGGCACCTAGCACAGATACGCAGTATTTT. The chain carries TRBV7-9 and TRBJ2-3, with D maybe TRBD1 (6 bases). CDR1 is SEHNR and CDR2 is FQNEAQ in the germline V gene (reference sequence). Between the trimmed V and J ends, which lost 3 bases and 0 bases, there was a span of 19 bases. The CDR3 runs to 18 residues.

The table lists this clonotype with a few counts. The rearrangement joins TRBV11-2 to TRBJ2-1; D unresolved. CDR3 length: 11 residues. Between the trimmed V and J ends, which lost 7 bases and 8 bases, there was a span of 9 bases. CDR1 and CDR2 (germline): SGHAT, FQNNGV. The CDR3 here is CASTFSDEQFF. The CDR3 coding sequence is TGTGCCAGCACCTTCTCGGATGAGCAGTTCTTC.

The table lists this clonotype with a few counts. This rearrangement joins TRBV12-3 or TRBV12-4 to TRBJ2-7; maybe TRBD1 (5 bases). The CDR3 contains 12 residues. The V gene lost 6 bases and the J gene lost 10 bases, with 16 bases spanning the gap. The CDR3 DNA follows: TGTGCCAGCAGCACTGGACACCAGCCCCAGTACTTC. Amino acids: CASSTGHQPQYF.

The chain couples TRBV7-9 to TRBJ2-3; 8 bases fit TRBD2. The germline V gene encodes CDR1 SEHNR and CDR2 FQNEAQ (reference sequence). V trimming: 5 bases; J trimming: 0 bases; junction bases outside the gene matches: 10. CDR3 length: 17 residues. CDR3 in DNA: TGTGCCAGCAGCCGGAACCCGGGACTAGGTAGCACAGATACGCAGTATTTT. It is translated as CASSRNPGLGSTDTQYF. Combining the CDR3 with reference TRBV7-9 and TRBJ2-3 gives the whole variable domain DTGVSQNPRHKITKRGQNVTFRCDPISEHNRLYWYRQTLGQGPEFLTYFQNEAQLEKSRLLSDRFSAERPKGSFSTLEIQRTEQGDSAMYLCASSRNPGLGSTDTQYFGPGTRLTVL.

The chain couples TRBV28 to TRBJ2-4; D perhaps matches TRBD1 (5 bases). The CDR3 runs to 12 residues. V was clipped by 6 bases and J by 13 bases, with 16 bases between them. CDR1 is MDHEN and CDR2 is SYDVKM in the germline V gene. CDR3 nucleotide sequence: TGTGCCAGCAGAATGACAGATCGCAAGCAGTACTTC. It translates to CASRMTDRKQYF.

This clonotype has just a few counts. The chain combines TRBV7-9 with TRBJ2-7; possibly TRBD2 for D (6 bases). Germline values: CDR1 SEHNR, CDR2 FQNEAQ (reference sequence). CDR3 length: 15 residues. V lost 5 bases and J 5 bases, leaving 19 bases between the germline ends. CDR3 in amino acids: CASSPNLAGRDEQYF. In nucleotides, the CDR3 is TGTGCCAGCAGCCCTAACCTCGCGGGGCGGGACGAGCAGTACTTC.

This chain joins TRBV27 and TRBJ2-3; TRBD2 agrees at 10 bases. The V gene's germline CDR1 is MNHEY and CDR2 SMNVEV (reference sequence). CDR3 length: 19 residues. J was trimmed by 0 bases and V by 5 bases; bases with no gene match: 14. The CDR3 spells CASSQAPSGRPLSTDTQYF. The DNA of the CDR3 is TGTGCCAGCAGTCAAGCCCCTAGCGGGAGACCCCTCAGCACAGATACGCAGTATTTT.

The chain joins TRBV9 to TRBJ2-5, with 7 positions matching TRBD1. In germline, CDR1 is SGDLS, CDR2 YYNGEE. Trimming cost V 0 bases and J 1 base; bases outside gene matches: 9. This CDR3 spans 17 amino acids. The CDR3 sequence: CASSVGIGDRLQETQYF. The CDR3 DNA sequence: TGTGCCAGCAGCGTAGGAATTGGGGACAGACTCCAAGAGACCCAGTACTTC.

The chain has TRBV27 and TRBJ2-2; possibly TRBD1 for D (6 bases). This CDR3 has 16 residues. Deletions cut 5 bases from V and 1 base from J, with 14 bases between. Per germline, CDR1 MNHEY and CDR2 SMNVEV (reference sequence). CDR3 protein: CASSLNRQENTGELFF. The CDR3 DNA follows: TGTGCCAGCAGTCTCAACAGACAGGAGAACACCGGGGAGCTGTTTTTT.